This TCR beta chain was sequenced during a study of blood T cells in healthy people across ages (dated by TCRdb to 2013 to 2016). Turning to the overall study: Template switching captured roughly one uniquely barcoded TCR beta cDNA molecule per two T cells in model experiments. Four age groups were formed from the donors: young (average approximately 15 years), middle-aged (around 37), aged (under 70) and long-lived (about 80). To avoid experimental bias, donors of different ages were distributed randomly across sequencing lanes. Two additional independent replicas of 1 million unique cDNA reads from the same blood draw were analyzed for two donors (one aged 18 to 30 and one aged 80 or older). To track age-related changes in TCR beta repertoire diversity, the study relied on deep sequencing normalized with unique cDNA molecular identifiers.

The cysteine opens and the phenylalanine closes a CDR3 of 13 amino acids. The retained sequence is limited to the CDR3, 39 bases, with the frame set at the first base. The germline V gene sets CDR1 to SGHTA and CDR2 to FQGNSA. What the authors observed across the whole study: Because profiling used bulk unsorted PBMCs, naive and antigen-experienced compartments could not be compared conclusively. As age increased, observed TCR beta diversity per million T cells dropped in a roughly linear way, and a significant reduction was already evident by age around 41. Compared with the aged group, the long-lived group had more naive CD4+ T cells, fewer expanded clones and increased TCR diversity, suggesting age selection. A strong correlation was found between observed TCR beta diversity and the percentage of naive T cells measured by flow cytometry. Estimates of total diversity based on one million sequenced T cells were regarded as lower bounds and as underestimates. Because donor CMV infection status was unknown, age-related changes in expanded clonotypes were potentially confounded.

Libraries were made using 5' RACE. Instrument on record: Illumina HiSeq 2500. The second PCR ran for roughly 6 to 11 cycles and used a J-beta primer mix along with a sample-barcoded 5' primer. Each TCR beta cDNA molecule received a unique molecular identifier from a template-switch 5' adaptor carrying 12 random nucleotides. At least 3 million CDR3-containing paired-end reads were obtained from each sample. First-strand cDNA synthesis was performed from all RNA using the Mint cDNA synthesis kit, with priming by a TRBC-specific oligonucleotide. Following uracil-DNA glycosylase treatment, all cDNA underwent a first 18-cycle PCR with the universal primers M1SS and BC2_uni_R. Turning to the authors' computational methods: Normalization of each sample was performed by random selection of 1 million high-quality reads, each carrying a distinct molecular identifier. Instead of being binned into consensus sequences, reads with shared molecular identifiers were discarded. CDR3 identification, clonotype clustering and error correction used MiTCR with a Q25 quality threshold and the strictest error-elimination algorithm. Lower-bound total TCR beta diversity was estimated with a nonparametric unseen species model using Euler transformation. The public reads were run again by TCRdb, first through fastp at Q25 and then through MiXCR, and only productive beta chains were kept. Merged by CDR3 protein, the rows form single entries marked with the most common genes and DNA. In this record, the V and J calls reflect TCRdb's handling and not the investigators' own analysis. The sample records about a million distinct CDR3 sequences, 35% to 40% of which are singletons. The ten largest clones capture under 15% of the sample.

Systemically healthy Caucasian individuals from Russia, approximately 39 in total and aged roughly 6 to 95 years, were included as donors. Around 10 milliliters of peripheral blood were drawn from each donor into EDTA-treated Vacutainer tubes. Ficoll-Paque density-gradient centrifugation was used to isolate PBMCs, with at least 6 million per sample. Total RNA was extracted from PBMCs with Trizol reagent, with at least 6 micrograms obtained per sample. The percentages of naive CD45RAhigh/CD27high T cells were determined by flow cytometry on a PBMC aliquot from every donor. This clonotype appeared once. This receptor's antigen is unknown. Its ends do not fully match the called genes, so a read error is possible.

The sequencing input was blood. Recombination connected TRBV7-2 to TRBJ1-2; 7 central bases correspond to TRBD1. This sequence was found in a young man in good health. The CDR3 region: CVSSSGQRYGYTF. In nucleotide form, the sequence is TGTGTCAGCAGCTCGGGACAGAGATATGGCTACACCTTC.